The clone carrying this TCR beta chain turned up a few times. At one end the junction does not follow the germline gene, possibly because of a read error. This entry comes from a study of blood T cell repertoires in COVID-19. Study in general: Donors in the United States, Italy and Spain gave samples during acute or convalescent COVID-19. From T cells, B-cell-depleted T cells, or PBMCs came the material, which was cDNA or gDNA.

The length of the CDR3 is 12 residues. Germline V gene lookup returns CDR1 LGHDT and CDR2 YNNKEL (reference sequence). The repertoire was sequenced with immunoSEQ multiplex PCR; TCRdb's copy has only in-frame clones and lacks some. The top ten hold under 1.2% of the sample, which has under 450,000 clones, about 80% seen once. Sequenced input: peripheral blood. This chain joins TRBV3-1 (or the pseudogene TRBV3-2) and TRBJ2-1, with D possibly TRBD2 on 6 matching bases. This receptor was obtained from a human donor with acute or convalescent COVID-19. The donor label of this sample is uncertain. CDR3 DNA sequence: TGTGCCAGCAGCCAAGAGGTAGCGGCGCCCGTCTTC. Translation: CASSQEVAAPVF.